This T cell receptor beta chain is drawn from a study of T-cell memory formation after mild COVID-19. TCR alpha and TCR beta cDNA libraries with sample barcodes and UMIs came from 5'RACE using constant-segment primers. TCRdb analysed the 5' RACE reads with MiXCR anew, one entry per CDR3 protein. The sample carries 550,000 to 700,000 distinct CDR3 sequences, under 20% recorded once. Study-level findings and limits: Some SARS-CoV-2-responding clones were already detected in memory before infection.

Comment on this clonotype: What it recognizes is unknown.

This CDR3 has 14 residues. V was trimmed by 4 bases and J by 2 bases, leaving 9 bases between them. Germline-derived CDR1 and CDR2 are SGHRS and YFSETQ. Sequenced input: PBMCs or a T cell subset sorted from them (not recorded which). The J gene is TRBJ2-2, the V gene TRBV5-1; no clear D. The sequence was collected from an adult woman who had mild COVID-19 (a few samples of this study predate the infection). Cell type and time point are not known. Here the CDR3 reads CASSPPSNTGELFF. The CDR3 coding sequence is TGCGCCAGCAGCCCGCCGTCTAACACCGGGGAGCTGTTTTTT.